This passage covers 3 T cell receptor beta chains from one sample sequenced in a study of OX40 agonist ivuxolimab in advanced cancers. Assay used: immunoSEQ multiplex PCR; TCRdb lists only in-frame clones, some missing. This sample carries about 30,000 clones, about 86% of them seen once, and the ten largest clones take roughly 34%. Sequences were derived from CD4+ or CD8+ T cells sorted from blood, sampled in a trial of the OX40 agonist ivuxolimab. The receptors were gathered from an adult with an advanced solid tumor such as melanoma, head and neck, liver or kidney cancer.

The chain couples TRBV11-2 to TRBJ2-3; TRBD2 matches at 12 bases. This CDR3 is 17 amino acids long. V shed 1 base, J shed 5 bases, and the junction held 7 bases outside the gene matches. The germline CDR1 and CDR2 sequences are SGHAT and FQNNGV. CDR3 nucleotide sequence: TGTGCCAGCAGCTTAGCTAGCGGGAGGGCCGGAAGAGATACGCAGTATTTT. This translates into CASSLASGRAGRDTQYF.

This clone has a handful of counts. The rearrangement links TRBV5-1 to TRBJ1-4; TRBD1 matches at 9 bases. CDR1 and CDR2 from the germline V gene are SGHRS and YFSETQ. The CDR3 covers 15 residues. V shed 3 bases, J shed 8 bases, and the junction held 8 bases outside the gene matches. The CDR3 spells CASSSTGGENEKLFF. CDR3 DNA: TGCGCCAGCAGCTCCACAGGGGGCGAAAACGAAAAACTGTTTTTT.

This clone showed up just a few times. V is TRBV28 and J is TRBJ1-5; unclear D gene. The CDR3 has 14 residues. Germline loops: CDR1 MDHEN, CDR2 SYDVKM. With 3 bases removed from V and 0 bases from J, the gap between germline ends came to 6 bases. The CDR3 region has the DNA TGTGCCAGCAGTTTCAGTCATAGCAATCAGCCCCAGCATTTT. Amino acids: CASSFSHSNQPQHF.